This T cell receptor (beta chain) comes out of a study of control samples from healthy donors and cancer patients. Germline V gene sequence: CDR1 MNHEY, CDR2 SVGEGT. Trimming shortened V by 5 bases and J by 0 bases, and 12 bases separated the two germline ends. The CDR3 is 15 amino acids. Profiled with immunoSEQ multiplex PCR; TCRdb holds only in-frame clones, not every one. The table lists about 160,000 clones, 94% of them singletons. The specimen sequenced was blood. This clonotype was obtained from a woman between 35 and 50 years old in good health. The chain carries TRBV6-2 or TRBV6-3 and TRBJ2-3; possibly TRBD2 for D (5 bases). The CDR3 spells CASSRGPTSTDTQYF. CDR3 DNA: TGTGCCAGCAGTCGGGGTCCTACGAGCACAGATACGCAGTATTTT.